This is a list of T cell receptor beta chains from one sample in a study of glioma-infiltrating T cells after dendritic cell vaccination. The data were produced by immunoSEQ multiplex PCR, yet TCRdb's version contains in-frame clones alone and is incomplete. The data show approximately 62,000 clones, 86% seen once. This material consisted of blood, taken after dendritic cell vaccination. The receptors were gathered from a human donor with glioblastoma. The CDR3 runs from the conserved cysteine through the conserved F or W. The order of the fields is clone size, J gene, V gene, D gene, CDR3 DNA, CDR3 protein. D genes are given only for firm matches. Some rows have no size entry. The others give once, few or many, or a class for an expanded clone.

>.|TRBJ1-3|TRBV15|.
TGTGCCACCAGCAGAGATTTTGGGACATACTCTGGAAACACCATATATTTT
CATSRDFGTYSGNTIYF
>.|TRBJ2-2|TRBV2|.
TGTGCCAGCAGAGCATTGAAGAACACCGGGGAGCTGTTTTTT
CASRALKNTGELFF
>.|TRBJ1-2|TRBV7-2|TRBD1
TGTGCCAGCAGGTCACAGGGGACTAACTATGGCTACACCTTC
CASRSQGTNYGYTF
>.|TRBJ2-1|TRBV7-6|TRBD2
TGTGCCAGCATGGGGGGGGTGAGGGACCCCTACAATGAGCAGTTCTTC
CASMGGVRDPYNEQFF
>.|TRBJ1-2|TRBV5-1|.
TGCGCCAGCAGCTCCCCGGAGGGCCCCCGCTATGGCTACACCTTC
CASSSPEGPRYGYTF
>.|TRBJ2-1|TRBV4-3|TRBD2
TGCGCCAGCAGCCAAGTAGCGGGAGTGGGAAATGAGCAGTTCTTC
CASSQVAGVGNEQFF
>once|TRBJ1-2|TRBV30|TRBD1
TGTGCCTGGAGTGTACCCGGACAGGGCTTCTATGGCTACACCTTC
CAWSVPGQGFYGYTF
>few|TRBJ2-7|TRBV30|.
TGTGCCTGGAGTGTCCACCCCGGCTACGAGCAGTACTTC
CAWSVHPGYEQYF
>.|TRBJ2-7|TRBV6-5|.
TGTGCCAGCAGTTACCTGGGGGCAGAGAAAGAGCAGTACTTC
CASSYLGAEKEQYF
>.|TRBJ2-2|TRBV5-1|.
TGCGCCAGCAGCTTGGTTGGCGGAGTTACCGGGGAGCTGTTTTTT
CASSLVGGVTGELFF
>.|TRBJ1-3|TRBV27|.
TGTGCCAGCAGTTTATCCCGCCCCAGACTCTCTGGAAACACCATATATTTT
CASSLSRPRLSGNTIYF
>.|TRBJ1-1|TRBV9|.
TGTGCCAGCAGCCCGACAGGTCTCGCTGAAGCTTTCTTT
CASSPTGLAEAFF
>.|TRBJ2-7|TRBV5-1|.
TGCGCCAGCGGCAGTAGGGGTATGGGGACCTACGAGCAGTACTTC
CASGSRGMGTYEQYF
>.|TRBJ1-1|TRBV14|.
TGTGCCAGCAGCCAGCTAGGACAGCCGAACACTGAAGCTTTCTTT
CASSQLGQPNTEAFF
>.|TRBJ1-5|TRBV19|.
TGTGCCAGTAGAAAAACAGGGTTCGGTCAGCCCCAGCATTTT
CASRKTGFGQPQHF
>.|TRBJ1-5|TRBV30|.
TGTGCCTGGGGTTCGGGGGTAAATAGCAATCAGCCCCAGCATTTT
CAWGSGVNSNQPQHF
>.|TRBJ2-6|TRBV4-3|TRBD1
TGCGCCAGCAGCCAGACCGGGACAGGGGTCTTCTCTGTGGGGGCCAACGTCCTGACTTTC
CASSQTGTGVFSVGANVLTF
>.|TRBJ2-3|TRBV4-1|TRBD1
TGCGCCAGCAGCCCTACGAGCACAGGGGGAATGGGTACGCAGTATTTT
CASSPTSTGGMGTQYF
>.|TRBJ2-7|TRBV7-8|.
TGTGCCAGCAGTCCAGGAAGGCTCTCCTACGAGCAGTACTTC
CASSPGRLSYEQYF
>.|TRBJ2-7|TRBV11-2|.
TGTGCCAGCAGCTTAGGAGTCGGCTCCTACGAGCAGTACTTC
CASSLGVGSYEQYF
>.|TRBJ1-1|TRBV11-3|TRBD1
TGTGCCATCAAAGCCGGGACAGGGGACAGTGAAGCTTTCTTT
CAIKAGTGDSEAFF
>.|TRBJ2-7|TRBV30|.
TGTGCCTGGACTATGGCGCCGGGGGAGCAGTACTTC
CAWTMAPGEQYF
>.|TRBJ1-5|TRBV10-3|TRBD1
TGTGCCATCAGTGAGAGGGACAGAAATCAGCCCCAGCATTTT
CAISERDRNQPQHF
>.|TRBJ1-1|TRBV18|.
TGTGCCAGCTCACCAGCGGGGACTGAAGCTTTCTTT
CASSPAGTEAFF
>.|TRBJ1-2|TRBV27|TRBD1
TGTGCCAGCAGTTTAGCACCGGGACAGAACTATGGCTACACCTTC
CASSLAPGQNYGYTF
>.|TRBJ2-1|TRBV18|.
TGTGCCAGCTCACCATTGAGCTCCTACAATGAGCAGTTCTTC
CASSPLSSYNEQFF
>.|TRBJ2-3|TRBV10-3|.
TGTGCCATCAGCGGTTCGCCCGATACGCAGTATTTT
CAISGSPDTQYF
>.|TRBJ2-1|TRBV4-3|.
TGCGCCAGCAGCCAAGATTTTGGCGGGAACAATGAGCAGTTCTTC
CASSQDFGGNNEQFF
>.|TRBJ1-2|TRBV28|.
TGTGCCAGCAGTTTAGGAAGAGGGGAGGGCTATGGCTACACCTTC
CASSLGRGEGYGYTF
>.|TRBJ1-3|TRBV7-3|.
TGTGCCAGCAGCGAGTCCCCGGGGTCCAACACCATATATTTT
CASSESPGSNTIYF
>.|TRBJ2-7|TRBV5-1|.
TGCGCCAGCAGCTTCGTCGGGTACGAGCAGTACTTC
CASSFVGYEQYF
>.|TRBJ2-7|TRBV19|.
TGTGCCAGTAGTATAGGAGGGACTTCGGACGAGCAGTACTTC
CASSIGGTSDEQYF
>once|TRBJ2-7|TRBV7-2|.
TGTGCCAGCAGTCCTAGGACGGTAGCGGCCTACGAGCAGTACTTC
CASSPRTVAAYEQYF
>.|TRBJ1-1|TRBV7-2|.
TGTGCCAGCAACCTCGTCGGGGGGGGCTTTTGGACTGAAGCTTTCTTT
CASNLVGGGFWTEAFF
>.|TRBJ2-3|TRBV27|TRBD2
TGTGCCAGCAGTTTCACGGGAGGCCCTAGAGATACGCAGTATTTT
CASSFTGGPRDTQYF
>.|TRBJ2-7|TRBV27|TRBD1
TGTGCCAGCAGCTCACAGGGGGCCGCATACGAGCAGTACTTC
CASSSQGAAYEQYF
>medium-sized|TRBJ1-3|TRBV11-3|.
TGTGCCAGCAGCACCTGGACAGATAGTGGAAACACCATATATTTT
CASSTWTDSGNTIYF
>few|TRBJ1-2|TRBV20-1|.
TGCAGTGCCTTTACAGGGAATGGCTACACCTTC
CSAFTGNGYTF
>.|TRBJ1-1|TRBV5-5|.
TGTGCCAGCAGCTTTAGCAGGGATACTGAAGCTTTCTTT
CASSFSRDTEAFF
>.|TRBJ2-7|TRBV5-4|.
TGTGCCAGCAGCCCCCGCGCCCCGAGCGAGCAGTACTTC
CASSPRAPSEQYF
>.|TRBJ1-4|TRBV7-8|.
TGTGCCAGCAGCTTCGAGCGCAAGGAAAAACTGTTTTTT
CASSFERKEKLFF
>.|TRBJ1-1|TRBV7-8|.
TGTGCCAGCAGCTCCCGACCTACCAGGGTAAATCTGAACACTGAAGCTTTCTTT
CASSSRPTRVNLNTEAFF
>.|TRBJ2-7|TRBV14|TRBD2
TGTGCCAGCAGCCAAGATCAGGTAAGGACTAGCGTGAGCGAGCAGTACTTC
CASSQDQVRTSVSEQYF
>few|TRBJ2-1|TRBV7-9|.
TGTGCCAGCAGCTTAGGTGGCTCTTACAATGAGCAGTTCTTC
CASSLGGSYNEQFF
>few|TRBJ1-1|TRBV9|TRBD1
TGTGCCAGCAGCAGCGACAGGGGTTTCGTCACTGAAGCTTTCTTT
CASSSDRGFVTEAFF
>.|TRBJ1-5|TRBV6-1|.
TGTGCCAGCAGATCCGGGACTCCGGAAAAGCGGCCCCAGCATTTT
CASRSGTPEKRPQHF
>.|TRBJ1-2|TRBV6-5|TRBD1
TGTGCCAGCAGTACAGGGGGCTATGGCTACACCTTC
CASSTGGYGYTF
>.|TRBJ1-2|TRBV7-9|TRBD1
TGTGCCAGCAGCTTAACCAGGGGGAATGGCTACACCTTC
CASSLTRGNGYTF
>.|TRBJ2-5|TRBV19|.
TGTGCCAGTAGTGTCGAAGAGACCCAGTACTTC
CASSVEETQYF
>.|TRBJ2-3|TRBV7-2|TRBD2
TGTGCCAGCAGCGTAACTAGCGGGGGGGCCACCGGTACGCAGTATTTT
CASSVTSGGATGTQYF
>.|TRBJ2-7|TRBV15|TRBD1
TGTGCCACCAGCACCCAAACCGGGACAGGGGACTACGAGCAGTACTTC
CATSTQTGTGDYEQYF
>.|TRBJ1-1|TRBV5-1|TRBD1
TGCGCCAGCAGCCCGGGAGCCGGGACAGGGAACACTGAAGCTTTCTTT
CASSPGAGTGNTEAFF
>.|TRBJ2-1|TRBV7-6|TRBD2
TGTGCCAGCAGCTCCGCCGGGACTAGCGGGTTTATGGGCGATGAGCAGTTCTTC
CASSSAGTSGFMGDEQFF
>.|TRBJ1-1|TRBV2|TRBD1
TGTGCCAGCACCTCGGGACAGTGGAACACTGAAGCTTTCTTT
CASTSGQWNTEAFF
>few|TRBJ2-7|TRBV11-1|.
TGTGCCAGCAGCCTACGCCGTCCGACTAGTATGCAAGAGCAGTACTTC
CASSLRRPTSMQEQYF